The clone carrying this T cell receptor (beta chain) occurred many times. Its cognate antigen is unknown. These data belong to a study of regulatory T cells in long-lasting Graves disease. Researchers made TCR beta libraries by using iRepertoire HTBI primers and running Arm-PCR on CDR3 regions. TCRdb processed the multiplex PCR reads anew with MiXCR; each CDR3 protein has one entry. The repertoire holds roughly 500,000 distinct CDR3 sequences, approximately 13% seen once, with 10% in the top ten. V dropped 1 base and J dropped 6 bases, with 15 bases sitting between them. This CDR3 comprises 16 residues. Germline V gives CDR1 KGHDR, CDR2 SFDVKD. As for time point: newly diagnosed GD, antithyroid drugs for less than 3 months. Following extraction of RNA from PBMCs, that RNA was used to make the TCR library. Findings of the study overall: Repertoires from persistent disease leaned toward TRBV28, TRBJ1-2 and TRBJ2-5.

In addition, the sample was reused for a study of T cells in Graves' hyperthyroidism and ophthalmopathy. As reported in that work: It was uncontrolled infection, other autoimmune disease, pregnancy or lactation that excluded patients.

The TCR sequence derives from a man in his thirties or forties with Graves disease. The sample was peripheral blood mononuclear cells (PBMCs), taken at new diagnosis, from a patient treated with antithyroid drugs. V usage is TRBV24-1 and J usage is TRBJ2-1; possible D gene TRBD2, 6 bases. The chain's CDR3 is CATSDFRASRGNEQFF. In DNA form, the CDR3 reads TGTGCCACCAGTGATTTCAGAGCGTCGCGGGGCAATGAGCAGTTCTTC.